These T cell receptor beta chains were read from a single sample in a study of radiotherapy plus CTLA-4 blockade in lung cancer. Sequenced by immunoSEQ multiplex PCR; TCRdb stores in-frame clones only, minus some. The sample yields about 80,000 clones, roughly 86% seen once. Sequenced here: peripheral blood, sampled from a patient treated with radiotherapy plus ipilimumab. The receptors derive from a human donor with non-small cell lung cancer who had a partial response to radiotherapy plus ipilimumab. Each CDR3 is given without its conserved first and last residue. Each record gives: clone size, V gene, J gene, CDR3 protein. Clone size is stated in some rows and not others, as once, few, many or a class when expanded.

-	TRBV2	TRBJ2-2	ASSHSGRATGELF
-	TRBV28	TRBJ1-5	ASSFSLGTGVQPQH
-	TRBV19	TRBJ1-6	ASSIGVLVANSPLH
-	TRBV6-5	TRBJ2-2	ASSRTGELF
-	TRBV13	TRBJ2-1	ASSLGTLGRGQF
-	TRBV7-2	TRBJ1-2	ASSPARYGYT
-	TRBV27	TRBJ1-1	ASSSDSKNTEAF
-	TRBV18	TRBJ1-1	ASSIGGGPNTEAF
few	TRBV6-5	TRBJ1-3	ASSYRDRAGNTIY
-	TRBV19	TRBJ2-3	ASSTDSPNTDTQY
-	TRBV7-2	TRBJ2-1	ASSLASRGGDEQF
-	TRBV7-2	TRBJ1-5	ASSLLGPNQPQH
-	TRBV11-1	TRBJ2-1	ASSLAGQGVDEQF
few	TRBV28	TRBJ1-4	ASRPGAVGEKLF
-	TRBV14	TRBJ2-2	ASSQIANTGELF
once	TRBV14	TRBJ2-1	ASSQEPGLGYDEQF
-	TRBV10-1	TRBJ2-7	ASSESGLAGGYDEQY
-	TRBV27	TRBJ1-2	ASSVYQGAGGYT
-	TRBV28	TRBJ2-1	ASSPPSGSSYNEQF
-	TRBV28	TRBJ2-7	ASSLGGSKPHEQY
-	TRBV18	TRBJ1-5	ASSPQQGNQPQH
-	TRBV5-1	TRBJ2-1	ASSEGRRGKF
-	TRBV5-1	TRBJ1-2	ASSDRDRDGYT
-	TRBV18	TRBJ1-3	ASSRTGVSGNTIY
-	TRBV6-5	TRBJ2-2	ASRGTGENGELF
-	TRBV27	TRBJ1-1	ASSPLTANTEAF
few	TRBV28	TRBJ1-3	ASSHIDSLPSGNTIY
-	TRBV7-8	TRBJ2-1	ASSLFLAGAGNEQF
-	TRBV6-1	TRBJ2-5	ASSGGQGIQETQY
-	TRBV4-2	TRBJ1-1	ASSRNQGSTEAF
-	TRBV5-1	TRBJ2-1	ASSIGGGSYNEQF
-	TRBV25-1	TRBJ2-3	ASSHRRGTDTQY
-	TRBV28	TRBJ2-1	ASRRAGVNNEQF
-	TRBV6-6	-	ASSYPGQGHEQY
-	TRBV14	TRBJ2-1	ASSQDSVVAQF
-	TRBV29-1	TRBJ2-1	SVVAGGSYNEQF
-	TRBV28	TRBJ2-7	ASNNLAGGPYEQY
-	TRBV5-1	TRBJ2-5	ASSGQGAETQY
-	TRBV5-1	TRBJ2-3	ASTLGGSTDTQY
-	TRBV4-1	TRBJ2-1	ASSQDVLAPYNEQF
-	TRBV2	TRBJ1-5	ASSQDSNQPQH
-	TRBV27	TRBJ2-2	ASSLLQGRNTGELF
-	TRBV19	TRBJ2-7	ASSGVTQGKNEQY
-	TRBV27	TRBJ2-1	ASSPLAGGSDNEQF
-	TRBV10-3	TRBJ2-7	AISESARQGPNEQY
-	TRBV7-2	TRBJ2-5	ASSPQGSQETQY
-	TRBV28	TRBJ1-2	ASSEQGSGGYT
-	TRBV19	TRBJ2-2	ASTALGELF
-	TRBV19	TRBJ2-5	ASSTGPQETQY
-	TRBV5-4	TRBJ2-2	ASSSFDRNTGELF
-	TRBV5-1	TRBJ2-6	ASSLATGGGSGANVLT
-	TRBV6-1	TRBJ1-2	ASENYDRSYGYT
-	TRBV6-1	TRBJ2-3	ASSPRVWTDTQY
once	TRBV9	TRBJ1-1	ASSSSLGQDTEAF
-	TRBV5-6	TRBJ2-1	ASSLSGGSSYNEQF
-	TRBV5-3	TRBJ1-1	ARSSQRDTGLNTEAF
-	TRBV5-1	TRBJ2-1	ASSYIAGGEQF